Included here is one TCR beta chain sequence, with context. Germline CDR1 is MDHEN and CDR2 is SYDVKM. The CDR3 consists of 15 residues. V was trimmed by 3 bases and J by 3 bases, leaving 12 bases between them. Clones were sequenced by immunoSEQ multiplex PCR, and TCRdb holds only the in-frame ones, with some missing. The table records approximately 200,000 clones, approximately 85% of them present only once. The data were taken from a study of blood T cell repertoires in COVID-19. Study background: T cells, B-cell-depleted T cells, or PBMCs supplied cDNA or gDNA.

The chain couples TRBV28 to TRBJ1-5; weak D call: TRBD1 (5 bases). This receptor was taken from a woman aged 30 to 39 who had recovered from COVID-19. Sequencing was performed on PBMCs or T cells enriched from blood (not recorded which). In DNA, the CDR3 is TGTGCCAGCAGTTTGTCCAGGGCCTACAATCAGCCCCAGCATTTT. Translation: CASSLSRAYNQPQHF. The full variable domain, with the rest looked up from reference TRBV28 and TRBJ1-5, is DVKVTQSSRYLVKRTGEKVFLECVQDMDHENMFWYRQDPGLGLRLIYFSYDVKMKEKGDIPEGYSVSREKKERFSLILESASTNQTSMYLCASSLSRAYNQPQHFGDGTRLSIL.